The clone carrying this T cell receptor beta chain occurred once. PCR involved 60 Vbeta and 13 Jbeta primers. Sequencing used immunoSEQ multiplex PCR; TCRdb keeps in-frame clones, though not all of them. The sample comprises approximately 150,000 clones, under 70% of which are singletons, and 8% to 13% rests with the top ten. The data originate from a study of cytomegalovirus exposure and HLA in healthy donors. The V gene's germline CDR1 is KGHSH and CDR2 LQKENI. Trimming cost V 5 bases and J 0 bases; bases outside gene matches: 8. CDR3 size: 17 residues. V and J are TRBV18 and TRBJ2-7, with 12 nucleotides matching TRBD2. Sequences were obtained from PBMCs. The TCR originated in a man aged 25 to 40 in good health and CMV-seropositive. This CDR3 reads CASSYGLAGTSSYEQYF. The CDR3 DNA is TGTGCCAGCTCATATGGACTAGCGGGAACTAGCTCCTACGAGCAGTACTTC.